This T cell receptor (beta chain) comes out of a study of control samples from healthy donors and cancer patients. Assay: immunoSEQ multiplex PCR; the TCRdb copy retains only in-frame clones and omits some. The table shows fewer than 300,000 clones, with roughly four fifths occurring only once. Germline V gives CDR1 LGHNA, CDR2 YNFKEQ. The CDR3 loop spans 15 amino acids. The V segment lost 4 bases and the J segment 8 bases; nucleotides outside the gene matches: 4. The sequencing input was PBMCs. V usage is TRBV4-2 and J usage is TRBJ2-1; 14 positions match TRBD2. This TCR derives from a woman in her sixties or seventies with lung cancer. CDR3 in amino acids: CASSPRLAGGHEQFF. Written as DNA, the CDR3 is TGTGCCAGCAGCCCCAGACTAGCGGGGGGGCATGAGCAGTTCTTC.